This T cell receptor beta chain was found in a study of relationships among human T cell subsets (dated by TCRdb to about 2010). For context, the study as a whole: Eight distinct blood T cell populations were sequenced: pan T, CD8 cytotoxic, regulatory, Th1, Th2, naive plus transitional, activated and memory cells. Broader findings and caveats from the paper: A CD4+CD8+ double-positive population could not be excluded by the bead-based sorting. The considerable overlap in CDR3s among Th1, Th2 and regulatory T cells was taken as suggesting that cell fate choices are stochastic. Across the seven subsets, no statistically significant differences turned up in V, D and J usage, CDR3 length, or N-nucleotide additions. T cell counts went unrecorded for a couple of pan T samples, which were processed alongside pan B cells. More than 55% of CD8+ cytotoxic sequences came from clones with more than 100 reads, while the regulatory and Th2 subsets showed few clones of that size.

A remark on this clonotype: Its antigen is currently not known. Base qualities are not at hand, and no much larger clone is one base apart.

Miltenyi superparamagnetic beads coated with subset-specific monoclonal antibodies were used for isolation of the T cell subsets. Every T cell population came from peripheral blood. Mononuclear cells were obtained from whole blood by Ficoll separation, and monocytes were then depleted with anti-CD14 microbeads. Isolated cell populations were immediately resuspended in RNAprotect reagent. In general terms, the pan T sample was made up of CD3+ T cells. V gives up 7 bases and J gives up 0 bases, and the segment between their germline ends measures 10 bases. The CDR3, from cysteine to phenylalanine, totals 12 residues. Only the CDR3 DNA stays, 36 bases, in frame from base 1. Via the germline V gene (reference sequence), CDR1 is DFQATT and CDR2 SNEGSKA. Preparation of the library involved multiplex PCR. TCRdb records 454 GS FLX as the sequencer. Semiquantitative ARM-PCR was used to amplify the TCR alpha and beta CDR3 regions from mRNA. In ARM-PCR, tagged nested gene-specific primers were used first, and communal superprimers then performed exponential amplification. Exonuclease was used to remove the nested primers before the first-round PCR products went through the second amplification round. Sequencing of the amplicons was performed on the 454 platform, which allows millions of DNA fragments to be sequenced rapidly without cloning bias. A read was counted as effective if the read could be mapped to both V and J germline segments. Processing in the source paper ran as follows. IRmap, which uses pyromap, a Smith-Waterman modification adapted to 454 sequencing errors, was used to assign reads to germline V, D and J segments. Cutoffs set at the 99th percentile of alignment scores from simulated random sequences were applied to filter D-beta assignments. The amino acids between the conserved V-segment Y[YFLI]C motif and the J-segment [FW]GXGT motif were defined as CDR3. Repertoire diversity was estimated with a compound Poisson process model previously applied to large-scale EST data. A procedure for detecting cross-contamination was used to argue that sample contamination was not the source of the shared CDR3s. TCRdb reworked the public reads: Q25 trimming with fastp, MiXCR clone assembly, productive beta chains retained. Every entry covers one CDR3 protein and lists the most common genes and DNA from its rows. It is TCRdb's table, rather than the study itself, that gives the V and J calls and clone size. The sample records some 16,000 distinct CDR3 sequences, less than 80% of which are singletons. The top ten clonotypes cover 30% to 35% of the sample.

The sequence came from a man aged 35-49 years in good health. The sequenced sample consisted of total T cells sorted from blood. Per the publication, the cell subset or site label means: CD3+ T cells in general. The chain is encoded by TRBV20-1 joined to TRBJ2-7; a tentative D match to TRBD1 spans 6 bases. The DNA sequence follows: TGCAGTGTCGGGACATCCTCCTACGAGCAGTACTTC. The resulting protein is CSVGTSSYEQYF.